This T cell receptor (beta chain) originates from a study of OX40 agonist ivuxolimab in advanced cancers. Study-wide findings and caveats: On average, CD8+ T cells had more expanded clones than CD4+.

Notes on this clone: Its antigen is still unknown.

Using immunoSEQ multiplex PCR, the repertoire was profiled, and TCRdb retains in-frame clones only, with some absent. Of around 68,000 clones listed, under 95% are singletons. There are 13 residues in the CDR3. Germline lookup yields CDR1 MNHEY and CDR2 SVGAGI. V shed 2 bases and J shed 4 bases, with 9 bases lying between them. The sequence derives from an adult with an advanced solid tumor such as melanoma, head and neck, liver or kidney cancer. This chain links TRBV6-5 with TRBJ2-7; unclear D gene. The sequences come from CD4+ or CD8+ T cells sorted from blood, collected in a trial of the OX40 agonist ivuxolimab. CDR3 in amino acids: CASSYLSGYEQYF. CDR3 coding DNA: TGTGCCAGCAGTTACCTCTCAGGTTACGAGCAGTACTTC.